Below are 22 T cell receptor beta chains sequenced from a single sample in a study of CD8 T cells in ankylosing spondylitis. MiXCR, applied by TCRdb to the 5' RACE reads, yields one record per CDR3 protein. The sample holds roughly 280,000 distinct CDR3 sequences; roughly 20% are singletons and the top ten take about 8.2%. The specimen sequenced was blood, either unsorted or a sorted T cell fraction (not recorded which). The receptors here all came from a male donor with ankylosing spondylitis or in good health (not recorded which).

V gene TRBV3-1 combines with J gene TRBJ2-3; 11 bases are shared with TRBD2. Germline loops: CDR1 LGHDT, CDR2 YNNKEL (reference sequence). The CDR3 length is 15 residues. V shed 5 bases, J shed 4 bases, and the junction held 5 bases outside the gene matches. CDR3 protein: CASSSIAGGADTQYF. The DNA for the CDR3 is TGTGCCAGCAGCTCGATAGCGGGGGGGGCAGATACGCAGTATTTT.

The V call is TRBV28, the J call TRBJ2-5; the match to TRBD1 covers 8 bases. Germline CDR1 is MDHEN and CDR2 is SYDVKM. Unmatched junction bases numbered 6, after V lost 8 bases and J lost 1 base. The CDR3 sequence is 14 residues long. The CDR3 sequence is CASQTGDFQETQYF. CDR3 coding DNA: TGTGCCAGCCAGACAGGGGACTTCCAAGAGACCCAGTACTTC.

A word on this clonotype: The junction and the germline gene differ at one end; a read error may be behind it. V and J are TRBV20-1 and TRBJ2-1; 10 bases fit TRBD2. Germline CDR1 and CDR2: DFQATT and SNEGSKA (reference sequence). The CDR3 covers 13 residues. This CDR3 reads CSANLAGVNAQFF. CDR3 nucleotides: TGCAGTGCTAACCTAGCGGGGGTCAATGCGCAGTTCTTC.

For the CDR3, the DNA is TGCGCCAGCAGCTATCAGGGCTACACCGGGGAGCTGTTTTTT. Protein product: CASSYQGYTGELFF. V and J are TRBV5-1 and TRBJ2-2, with D possibly matching TRBD1 (5 bases). The CDR3 covers 14 residues. The germline gives CDR1 SGHRS, CDR2 YFSETQ. V lost 3 bases, J lost 3 bases, and 9 bases lay in between. The full variable domain, rest sourced from reference TRBV5-1 and TRBJ2-2, is KAGVTQTPRYLIKTRGQQVTLSCSPISGHRSVSWYQQTPGQGLQFLFEYFSETQRNKGNFPGRFSGRQFSNSRSEMNVSTLELGDSALYLCASSYQGYTGELFFGEGSRLTVL.

This rearrangement joins TRBV27 to TRBJ2-2; 8 bases match TRBD1. The germline gives CDR1 MNHEY, CDR2 SMNVEV (reference sequence). There are 16 residues in the CDR3. Trimming at V came to 5 bases and at J to 2 bases, leaving 7 bases not matched to a gene. The CDR3 here is CASSPLDRANTGELFF. DNA for the CDR3: TGTGCCAGCAGTCCCTTGGACAGGGCAAACACCGGGGAGCTGTTTTTT.

In its sample, this clonotype was seen many times. This chain joins TRBV5-1 and TRBJ2-1; 9 bases agree with TRBD2. The CDR3 loop spans 15 amino acids. The ends lost 4 bases at V and 7 bases at J; junction bases unmatched: 9. In germline, CDR1 is SGHRS, CDR2 YFSETQ. CDR3: CASSPTAGGRNEQFF. CDR3 DNA: TGCGCCAGCAGCCCTACTGCGGGGGGGCGGAATGAGCAGTTCTTC.

The sample holds a few counts of this clonotype. The chain links TRBV3-1 to TRBJ2-5, with D hard to call. The V end lost 4 bases, the J end lost 5 bases, and 8 bases lay between the germline ends. This CDR3 has 12 residues. Germline CDR1 and CDR2: LGHDT and YNNKEL (reference sequence). DNA for the CDR3: TGTGCCAGCAGCCCCGCCCGGGAGACCCAGTACTTC. Translating it yields CASSPARETQYF.

V usage is TRBV3-1 and J usage is TRBJ1-2, with 9 bases that match TRBD1. V was clipped by 4 bases and J by 4 bases; unmatched bases: 10. Germline-derived CDR1 and CDR2 are LGHDT and YNNKEL (reference sequence). CDR3 size: 16 residues. The CDR3, as DNA: TGTGCCAGCAGCCCCTACGGACAGGGGCCCTTCTATGGCTACACCTTC. Translation gives CASSPYGQGPFYGYTF.

This clonotype was seen only a few times. The rearrangement joins TRBV5-1 to TRBJ1-1, with TRBD1 matching over 10 bases. From germline, CDR1 is SGHRS and CDR2 YFSETQ. After removal of 7 bases from V and 0 bases from J, the junction contained 6 bases not matched to a gene. The CDR3 has 15 residues. The CDR3 bases are TGCGCCAGCCACGTCGGGACAGGGGTGAACACTGAAGCTTTCTTT. Amino acids: CASHVGTGVNTEAFF.

This clonotype was counted ten times or more. The chain uses TRBV15 and TRBJ2-5, with D perhaps assigned TRBD1 or TRBD2 (5 bases each). The V end was cut by 3 bases, the J end by 5 bases, with 16 bases between. There are 15 residues in the CDR3. CDR1 LNHNV and CDR2 YYDKDF come from the germline V gene (reference sequence). The CDR3 protein is CATSSGGTRVETQYF. Here the CDR3 DNA reads TGTGCCACCAGCAGTGGGGGAACCAGGGTTGAGACCCAGTACTTC.

The sample holds many counts of this clonotype. The chain combines TRBV12-3 or TRBV12-4 with TRBJ2-2; D remains ambiguous. The CDR3 spans 12 residues. Between the trimmed V and J ends, which lost 2 bases and 8 bases, there was a span of 6 bases. The CDR3 loop reads CASSLFYGELFF. The CDR3 region has the DNA TGTGCCAGCAGTTTATTCTATGGGGAGCTGTTTTTT.

This clonotype appeared a few times. The chain employs TRBV19 and TRBJ2-5; the D is unclear. V was clipped by 1 base and J by 5 bases, with 14 bases between them. The CDR3 consists of 15 residues. The V gene's germline CDR1 is LNHDA and CDR2 SQIVND (reference sequence). CDR3 residues: CASSIGAGSRETQYF. In nucleotides, the CDR3 is TGTGCCAGTAGTATAGGCGCAGGTTCTAGGGAGACCCAGTACTTC.

This clonotype was seen more than once but under ten times. The chain combines TRBV12-3 or TRBV12-4 with TRBJ1-1; no clear D. V was cut by 4 bases and J by 4 bases, with 7 bases left in between. CDR3 length equals 12 residues. The CDR3 protein is CASSSPFTEAFF. CDR3 sequence (DNA): TGTGCCAGCAGTTCTCCATTCACTGAAGCTTTCTTT.

This clonotype was detected ten times or more. The chain combines TRBV20-1 with TRBJ2-3, with a weak D call TRBD2 (6 bases). Germline V gives CDR1 DFQATT, CDR2 SNEGSKA (reference sequence). The CDR3 has 16 residues. V shed 6 bases and J shed 2 bases, with 21 bases lying between them. The CDR3 DNA reads as TGCAGTGCCGGGAGAGGCCTTTTTGGACCCACAGATACGCAGTATTTT. This codes for CSAGRGLFGPTDTQYF.

The rearrangement joins TRBV5-1 to TRBJ1-2; no definite D call. The germline V gene has CDR1 SGHRS and CDR2 YFSETQ. The CDR3 has 14 amino acids. V was cut by 1 base and J by 7 bases, with 14 bases left in between. The CDR3 sequence: CASSLTGPDAGYTF. CDR3 DNA: TGCGCCAGCAGCTTGACCGGGCCAGACGCTGGCTACACCTTC. The complete variable domain, with remaining parts taken from reference TRBV5-1 and TRBJ1-2, reads KAGVTQTPRYLIKTRGQQVTLSCSPISGHRSVSWYQQTPGQGLQFLFEYFSETQRNKGNFPGRFSGRQFSNSRSEMNVSTLELGDSALYLCASSLTGPDAGYTFGSGTRLTVV.

The V and J genes are TRBV7-2 and TRBJ1-1; the D gene is possibly TRBD1 (6 bases). The CDR3 consists of 14 residues. Deletions cut 1 base from V and 4 bases from J, with 10 bases between. The germline V gene encodes CDR1 SGHTA and CDR2 FQGNSA. The CDR3 DNA reads TGTGCCAGCAGCTTAGTACAGGGTCCCACTGAAGCTTTCTTT. The encoded protein is CASSLVQGPTEAFF.

The V gene is TRBV5-1, the J gene TRBJ2-3; 12 nucleotides match TRBD2. J gave up 4 bases and V 1 base, and 13 bases lay outside the gene matches. CDR1 and CDR2 from the germline V gene are SGHRS and YFSETQ. CDR3 size: 19 residues. DNA for the CDR3: TGCGCCAGCAGCTTGCGACTAGCGGGAGTGTTATCCGGGGCAGATACGCAGTATTTT. It translates to CASSLRLAGVLSGADTQYF.

The chain has TRBV3-1 and TRBJ1-5; unclear D gene. This CDR3 is 13 amino acids long. Germline lookup yields CDR1 LGHDT and CDR2 YNNKEL (reference sequence). V was cut by 2 bases and J by 3 bases, with 5 bases left in between. The DNA for the CDR3 is TGTGCCAGCAGCCAATATCTCAATCAGCCCCAGCATTTT. Its protein product is CASSQYLNQPQHF.

This clonotype was counted a few times. The chain employs TRBV12-3 or TRBV12-4 and TRBJ2-2; 10 bases are a match to TRBD2. Trimming took 1 base from V and 6 from J; bases not matched to a gene: 5. This CDR3 contains 16 residues. CDR3 protein: CASSLVSGGGAGELFF. The CDR3, as DNA: TGTGCCAGCAGTTTAGTCAGCGGGGGGGGCGCCGGGGAGCTGTTTTTT.

As concerns this clonotype: The junction shows a germline mismatch at one end, possibly a read error. The V call is TRBV11-2, the J call TRBJ2-5, with 7 nucleotides matching TRBD1. The CDR3 has 15 residues. Germline CDR1 and CDR2: SGHAT and FQNNGV. As DNA, the CDR3 is TGTGCCAGTAGCTTCCTAGGGGGCCCCCAAGAGACCCAGTACTTC. Translation: CASSFLGGPQETQYF.

V and J are TRBV4-2 and TRBJ2-5; the D gene is possibly TRBD1 (6 bases). The CDR3 is 15 residues long. Trimming removed 4 bases at V and 4 bases at J, with 16 bases between. Germline assignment: CDR1 LGHNA and CDR2 YNFKEQ. The CDR3: CASSPDPGVGETQYF. The CDR3 DNA sequence: TGTGCCAGCAGCCCTGACCCAGGGGTCGGAGAGACCCAGTACTTC.

This clonotype has a handful of counts. This chain connects TRBV29-1 to TRBJ1-2; the D is unclear. Trimming pared 2 bases from V and 8 bases from J, leaving 12 bases between. The CDR3 is 12 residues long. The germline V gene has CDR1 SQVTM and CDR2 ANQGSEA. The chain's CDR3 is CSVERSTGGYTF. CDR3 DNA: TGCAGCGTTGAACGGTCAACGGGGGGCTACACCTTC.